This passage covers 5 T cell receptor beta chains from one sample sequenced in a study of control samples from healthy donors and cancer patients. Data came from immunoSEQ multiplex PCR; TCRdb stores just in-frame clones and leaves some out. The sample contains about 140,000 clones, 94% of which appear only once. The source material was blood. The receptors were gathered from a man between 40 and 49 years old in good health.

This chain joins TRBV27 and TRBJ2-7; tentatively, D is TRBD2 (5 bases). The CDR3 sequence is 15 residues long. CDR1 is MNHEY and CDR2 is SMNVEV in the germline V gene (reference sequence). The ends were cut back, 7 bases at V and 2 bases at J, with 18 bases in the middle. CDR3 residues: CASTKVRESAYEQYF. The CDR3 DNA reads as TGTGCCAGCACCAAAGTCCGGGAATCAGCCTACGAGCAGTACTTC.

The rearrangement joins TRBV6-5 to TRBJ2-5; a possible D gene is TRBD1 (5 bases). CDR3 length equals 14 residues. V was pared by 0 bases and J by 3 bases, with 8 bases between. In germline, CDR1 is MNHEY, CDR2 SVGAGI. CDR3 nucleotide sequence: TGTGCCAGCAGTTACTCATACAGGAAAGAGACCCAGTACTTC. It translates to CASSYSYRKETQYF.

V usage is TRBV4-3 and J usage is TRBJ2-2; D gene unclear. CDR3 length equals 15 residues. V was cut by 2 bases and J by 0 bases, with 7 bases left in between. CDR1 is LGHNA and CDR2 is YSLEER in the germline V gene. CDR3 DNA: TGCGCCAGCAGCCAATTACCGTCGAACACCGGGGAGCTGTTTTTT. This gives the protein CASSQLPSNTGELFF.

The V and J genes are TRBV28 and TRBJ2-1; TRBD2 matches 8 bases. Germline values: CDR1 MDHEN, CDR2 SYDVKM. J lost 8 bases, V lost 5 bases, and 11 bases had no gene match. This CDR3 region has 15 residues. CDR3 sequence reads: CASSLAGTRSYEQFF. The CDR3 nucleotides are TGTGCCAGCAGTCTCGCCGGGACTAGGAGTTATGAGCAGTTCTTC.

The CDR3 DNA is TGCGCCAGCAGCAATAATTACAGGTCCGGTTTCCCTGAAGCTTTCTTT. It codes for CASSNNYRSGFPEAFF. V usage is TRBV5-1 and J usage is TRBJ1-1, with TRBD1 as a possible D gene (5 bases). Trimming stripped 4 bases from V and 6 bases from J, with 22 bases between. CDR1 and CDR2 (germline): SGHRS, YFSETQ. This CDR3 is 16 amino acids long.